This T cell receptor beta chain was obtained from a study of blood T cell repertoires in COVID-19. Looking at the study overall: COVID-19 samples from acute and convalescent phases originated in the United States, Italy and Spain. T cells, B-cell-depleted T cells, or PBMCs provided the cDNA or gDNA that served as material.

Original data processing: Nucleated cell number was recorded as an estimate derived from reference gene primer amplification. Measured with immunoSEQ multiplex PCR; TCRdb has only the in-frame clones, and not every one. Clone size and V and J calls were adopted from that table, with D and trimming inferred from the DNA. The sample comprises around 95,000 clones, 85% of which are singletons, and around 15% rests with the top ten. The CDR3 is made up of 14 amino acids. In germline, CDR1 is ENHRY, CDR2 SYGVKD. V was shortened by 6 bases and J by 2 bases, with 13 bases between the two germline ends. Sequenced: peripheral blood. The TCR was taken from a man in his fifties with active or convalescent COVID-19. The genes are TRBV10-3 and TRBJ2-5; D is unresolved. CDR3 DNA: TGTGCCATCAGCAACAGTCTGAGTCAAGAGACCCAGTACTTC. Translation: CAISNSLSQETQYF.